This T cell receptor beta chain was documented in a study of T cell repertoires in cytomegalovirus infection. In the study overall: A matching HLA type, together with CMV infection, was signaled by public TCR beta signatures.

TCRdb redid the calling of the reads with MiXCR, one entry per CDR3 protein. The top ten hold roughly 15% of the sample, which has a few hundred thousand distinct CDR3 sequences, around 8.7% seen once. Germline V gene sequence: CDR1 MDHEN, CDR2 SYDVKM. The CDR3 totals 15 residues. Trimming took 2 bases from V and 6 from J; bases not matched to a gene: 8. This receptor was taken from a human donor in good health (CMV status not recorded). Some clones in this sample may be carry-over from other donors' samples. Sequenced: PBMCs. The J gene is TRBJ2-3, the V gene TRBV28; 7 nucleotides line up with TRBD2. CDR3 nucleotides: TGTGCCAGCAGTTTAAGCGGGGTCGTACGGGATACGCAGTATTTT. Protein: CASSLSGVVRDTQYF.